This T cell receptor (beta chain) was identified in a study of T cell repertoires in cytomegalovirus infection. Study findings and constraints: Public TCR beta family frequency separated CMV-and-HLA carriers, including in an independent cohort.

TCRdb fed the reads into MiXCR, producing one record per CDR3 protein. The repertoire holds under 200,000 distinct CDR3 sequences, roughly 21% seen once, with 25% in the top ten. This clonotype appeared many times. Its target is unknown. V dropped 3 bases and J dropped 1 base, with 12 bases sitting between them. The CDR3 totals 15 residues. Sample: CD8+ T cells from cultured PBMCs, taken from culture after CMV antigen stimulation. The chain couples TRBV12-3 or TRBV12-4 to TRBJ1-1; tentatively, D is TRBD1 (5 bases). This clonotype originated in a human donor in good health (CMV status not recorded). Some clones in this sample may be carry-over from other donors' samples. CDR3: CASSFLSGANTEAFF. The CDR3 bases are TGTGCCAGCAGTTTCCTATCCGGGGCGAACACTGAAGCTTTCTTT.